Sequencing of this T cell receptor (beta chain) was carried out in a study of T cells after yellow fever vaccination. CDR1 SGDLS and CDR2 YYNGEE come from the germline V gene. The length of the CDR3 is 14 residues. V was pared by 0 bases and J by 2 bases, with 9 bases between. TCRdb ran MiXCR on the 5' RACE reads and lists one entry per CDR3 protein. Altogether 150,000 to 200,000 distinct CDR3 sequences are present, approximately 10% being singletons, with the ten largest covering about 40%. The chain joins TRBV9 to TRBJ2-7; no reliable D call. Here the sequenced sample was CD8+ T cells sorted from PBMCs, taken 15 days after the yellow fever booster vaccination. The receptor was derived from a man between 18 and 29 years old who received the YFV17D yellow fever vaccine. The CDR3 DNA follows: TGTGCCAGCAGCGTAGGTGGAATAGCCTACGAGCAGTACTTC. Residues: CASSVGGIAYEQYF.